The rows below give T cell receptor beta chains drawn from one sample of a study of T-cell reconstitution after alpha-beta-depleted transplantation in children. Via MiXCR, TCRdb re-called the PCR reads, giving one row per CDR3 protein. The top ten clones hold about 28% of a sample with about 980,000 distinct CDR3 sequences, roughly 31% of them seen once. The sequencing here drew on PBMCs, mostly from graft donor cells, taken 360 days after TCRalphabeta/CD19-depleted stem cell transplant. The receptors were sampled from a boy under three years old who had a stem cell transplant for SCID, so the T cells may come from the graft donor. Both conserved end residues are part of each CDR3. The D gene is left open where the match is weak. Clone size is given for some rows only: seen once, a few or many times, or a class if the clone is expanded.

CDR3 protein,CDR3 DNA,V gene,J gene,clone size,D gene
CASSVGRTNTGELFF,TGTGCCAGCAGCGTTGGACGGACGAACACCGGGGAGCTGTTTTTT,TRBV9,TRBJ2-2,-,-
CASSELGGDKETQYF,TGTGCCAGCAGTGAATTGGGAGGGGACAAAGAGACCCAGTACTTC,TRBV25-1,TRBJ2-5,few,-
CASSQDLDPFYEQYF,TGTGCCAGCAGCCAAGATCTGGACCCCTTCTACGAGCAGTACTTC,TRBV3-1,TRBJ2-7,-,-
CASSSDPYRGNQPQHF,TGTGCCAGCAGTTCCGATCCTTACAGGGGCAATCAGCCCCAGCATTTT,TRBV28,TRBJ1-5,few,-
CASSDRVLASSYEQYF,TGTGCCAGCAGTGATCGGGTGCTAGCGTCGTCCTACGAGCAGTACTTC,TRBV2,TRBJ2-7,-,-
CASIGSRGGGFYNEQFF,TGTGCCAGCATCGGAAGTCGAGGGGGGGGCTTTTACAATGAGCAGTTCTTC,TRBV2,TRBJ2-1,many,-
CSGSGTGYNEQFF,TGCAGCGGGTCCGGGACCGGCTACAATGAGCAGTTCTTC,TRBV29-1,TRBJ2-1,many,-
CASSYRTSGEQETQYF,TGTGCCAGCAGTTACAGGACTAGCGGGGAACAAGAGACCCAGTACTTC,TRBV6-2/TRBV6-3,TRBJ2-5,-,TRBD2
CASSRGHDGYTF,TGTGCCAGCAGCCGGGGGCACGATGGCTACACCTTC,TRBV3-1,TRBJ1-2,-,-
CASSFSGTGFNEQFF,TGTGCCAGCAGTTTTTCCGGGACAGGTTTCAATGAGCAGTTCTTC,TRBV28,TRBJ2-1,few,TRBD1
CASSQDGRGGEQYF,TGCGCCAGCAGCCAAGATGGGCGGGGGGGCGAGCAGTACTTC,TRBV4-3,TRBJ2-7,few,TRBD2
CASSLGMSGFKRETQYF,TGTGCCAGCAGCTTAGGAATGAGCGGCTTCAAAAGAGAGACCCAGTACTTC,TRBV11-2,TRBJ2-5,few,-
CASSMTGENIQYF,TGTGCCAGTAGTATGACAGGCGAAAACATTCAGTACTTC,TRBV19,TRBJ2-4,-,-
CASSLPGHPGAYEQYF,TGTGCCAGCAGTTTGCCCGGGCATCCTGGGGCATACGAGCAGTACTTC,TRBV28,TRBJ2-7,-,-
CASSRDRGLGNEQFF,TGCGCCAGCAGCCGGGACAGGGGGCTCGGGAATGAGCAGTTCTTC,TRBV5-1,TRBJ2-1,-,TRBD1
CASSAPGRTYQETQYF,TGCGCCAGCAGCGCACCGGGACGGACGTACCAAGAGACCCAGTACTTC,TRBV4-1,TRBJ2-5,-,-
CASSQDSGGPKKPYEQYF,TGCGCCAGCAGCCAGGACAGCGGGGGGCCCAAAAAGCCTTACGAGCAGTACTTC,TRBV4-3,TRBJ2-7,few,TRBD2
CASSLWDRARNTEAFF,TGTGCCAGCAGTTTGTGGGACAGGGCCCGGAACACTGAAGCTTTCTTT,TRBV12-3/TRBV12-4,TRBJ1-1,few,TRBD1
CASGLETVTEAFF,TGTGCTAGTGGTTTGGAAACGGTCACTGAAGCTTTCTTT,TRBV12-5,TRBJ1-1,few,-
CASSYAVGLPSTDTQYF,TGTGCCAGCAGTTACGCAGTCGGGCTACCTAGCACAGATACGCAGTATTTT,TRBV6-2/TRBV6-3,TRBJ2-3,few,-
CASSLAEGFEQYF,TGTGCCAGCAGCTTAGCGGAGGGTTTCGAGCAGTACTTC,TRBV7-9,TRBJ2-7,few,-
CASRGTGKIAGGANVLTF,TGTGCCAGCAGGGGGACAGGGAAGATTGCGGGGGGGGCCAACGTCCTGACTTTC,TRBV12-3/TRBV12-4,TRBJ2-6,-,TRBD1
CASSRVGGLLQGLSNQPQHF,TGTGCCAGCAGTCGAGTTGGGGGCCTTTTGCAGGGATTAAGCAATCAGCCCCAGCATTTT,TRBV6-2/TRBV6-3,TRBJ1-5,-,-
CASSLEGPLVF,TGTGCCAGCAGCTTAGAGGGACCCCTGGTATTT,TRBV7-2,TRBJ1-3,-,-
CASKRGTSTDTQYF,TGTGCCAGCAAGAGGGGGACCAGCACAGATACGCAGTATTTT,TRBV7-8,TRBJ2-3,-,-
CASSQEWYQRGGPHTQYF,TGTGCCAGCAGCCAAGAATGGTACCAGCGGGGGGGCCCACATACGCAGTATTTT,TRBV3-1,TRBJ2-3,-,TRBD2
CVSRPTSGSSTDTQYF,TGCGTCAGCAGACCCACTAGCGGGAGTAGCACAGATACGCAGTATTTT,TRBV4-1,TRBJ2-3,-,TRBD2
CASSLSRDRVKETQYF,TGTGCCAGCAGTTTATCCCGGGACAGGGTGAAAGAGACCCAGTACTTC,TRBV28,TRBJ2-5,-,TRBD1
CASSSRRTVFQETQYF,TGTGCCAGCAGCAGTAGGCGGACAGTTTTCCAAGAGACCCAGTACTTC,TRBV11-2,TRBJ2-5,-,-
CASTAGPYEQYF,TGTGCCAGCACGGCAGGTCCCTACGAGCAGTACTTC,TRBV6-2/TRBV6-3,TRBJ2-7,few,-
CASTARTMNTEAFF,TGTGCCAGCACGGCACGGACGATGAACACTGAAGCTTTCTTT,TRBV6-1,TRBJ1-1,few,-
CASRTFRDRVYTGELFF,TGTGCCAGCAGGACATTCCGGGACAGGGTATACACCGGGGAGCTGTTTTTT,TRBV2,TRBJ2-2,once,TRBD1
CASSPAGLAYEQYF,TGTGCCAGCAGTCCGGCGGGACTTGCCTACGAGCAGTACTTC,TRBV6-2/TRBV6-3,TRBJ2-7,-,-
CSASVGATRHYEQYF,TGCAGTGCTAGTGTTGGGGCGACTCGACACTACGAGCAGTACTTC,TRBV20-1,TRBJ2-7,few,-
CSARGLRDKSTDTQYF,TGCAGTGCTAGAGGTCTCCGGGACAAGAGCACAGATACGCAGTATTTT,TRBV20-1,TRBJ2-3,few,-
CASSSNGDEQYF,TGCGCCAGCAGTAGTAACGGCGACGAGCAGTACTTC,TRBV5-1,TRBJ2-7,-,-
CASGLVPVRGTQYF,TGTGCTAGTGGTTTGGTACCGGTTCGGGGTACGCAGTATTTT,TRBV12-5,TRBJ2-3,-,-
CSRGGGADEQFF,TGCAGCCGAGGCGGGGGGGCCGATGAGCAGTTCTTC,TRBV20-1,TRBJ2-1,few,TRBD2
CSAPGTMTAQDTQYF,TGCAGTGCACCGGGGACTATGACGGCCCAAGATACGCAGTATTTT,TRBV20-1,TRBJ2-3,-,TRBD2
CASEPGQGNTGELFF,TGTGCCAGCGAGCCGGGACAGGGTAACACCGGGGAGCTGTTTTTT,TRBV2,TRBJ2-2,-,TRBD1
CSARGASGVPYNEQFF,TGCAGTGCTAGAGGAGCTAGCGGGGTTCCCTACAATGAGCAGTTCTTC,TRBV20-1,TRBJ2-1,few,TRBD2
CASSSGLPQETQYF,TGTGCCAGCAGCAGTGGACTACCCCAAGAGACCCAGTACTTC,TRBV5-6,TRBJ2-5,-,-
CASSLRAIAIETQYF,TGTGCCAGCAGCTTACGGGCCATAGCCATAGAGACCCAGTACTTC,TRBV7-2,TRBJ2-5,-,-
CASTSLYNEQFF,TGTGCCAGCACCTCTCTCTACAATGAGCAGTTCTTC,TRBV28,TRBJ2-1,-,-
CASSPRTSGSDEQFF,TGTGCCAGCAGCCCTAGGACTAGCGGGAGCGATGAGCAGTTCTTC,TRBV11-1,TRBJ2-1,-,TRBD2
CASSQAGTSNQPQHF,TGCGCCAGCAGCCAAGCGGGGACTAGCAATCAGCCCCAGCATTTT,TRBV4-1,TRBJ1-5,-,-
CATSRRVDTEAFF,TGTGCCACCAGCAGAAGGGTAGACACTGAAGCTTTCTTT,TRBV15,TRBJ1-1,-,-
CASALGTDTQYF,TGTGCCAGCGCTTTGGGCACAGATACGCAGTATTTT,TRBV7-8,TRBJ2-3,once,-
CASGPVLSYEQYF,TGTGCCAGCGGACCGGTCCTTTCCTACGAGCAGTACTTC,TRBV6-2/TRBV6-3,TRBJ2-7,few,-
CASSLAQGSTDTQYF,TGCGCCAGCAGCTTGGCCCAGGGGAGCACAGATACGCAGTATTTT,TRBV5-1,TRBJ2-3,-,-
CASSPTRASSYGYTF,TGCGCCAGCAGCCCGACCCGGGCCTCATCTTATGGCTACACCTTC,TRBV5-1,TRBJ1-2,few,-
CASRRQGGGGYTF,TGTGCCAGCAGGAGACAGGGTGGGGGTGGCTACACCTTC,TRBV6-1,TRBJ1-2,-,TRBD1
CSVLAGGLADTQYF,TGCAGTGTTTTAGCGGGGGGGCTCGCAGATACGCAGTATTTT,TRBV20-1,TRBJ2-3,few,TRBD2
CASSPKGAGTEAFF,TGTGCCAGCAGCCCAAAGGGGGCTGGGACTGAAGCTTTCTTT,TRBV12-3/TRBV12-4,TRBJ1-1,many,TRBD1
CASSLEAVTKNIQYF,TGTGCCAGCAGTTTAGAAGCGGTCACCAAAAACATTCAGTACTTC,TRBV28,TRBJ2-4,few,-
CASSGIRGANTEAFF,TGTGCCAGCAGCGGGATCAGGGGTGCGAACACTGAAGCTTTCTTT,TRBV6-1,TRBJ1-1,few,-
CASSFSRPGRKTTGELFF,TGTGCCAGCAGTTTTTCCCGCCCGGGACGGAAAACTACCGGGGAGCTGTTTTTT,TRBV27,TRBJ2-2,-,-
CASSLVPGVLGEQYF,TGCGCCAGCAGCTTGGTTCCAGGGGTATTGGGAGAGCAGTACTTC,TRBV5-1,TRBJ2-7,-,-
CSVGSTGVGETQYF,TGCAGCGTTGGTTCGACTGGGGTGGGGGAGACCCAGTACTTC,TRBV29-1,TRBJ2-5,-,-
CASSFGRTSTDTQYF,TGCGCCAGCAGCTTCGGGCGGACTAGCACAGATACGCAGTATTTT,TRBV5-1,TRBJ2-3,many,-